This TCR beta chain was observed in a study of CD4 T cells in relation to SARS-CoV-2 and coronaviruses. Study summary: The restricting HLA molecule for shared crossreactive spike epitopes was mapped.

This CDR3 region has 15 residues. Germline V gene lookup returns CDR1 SGHRS and CDR2 YFSETQ. V lost 5 bases, J lost 7 bases, and 21 bases lay in between. Before the COVID-19 pandemic, during about 2011-2019, CD4+ T cells were taken from unexposed donors. Produced via immunoSEQ multiplex PCR; TCRdb's table is partial and in-frame only. The profile covers approximately 70,000 clones, with more than 80% appearing a single time and under 0.25% taken by the ten largest. Remarks on this clone: Its antigen is not identified.

Study-wide points: Pre-pandemic and post-infection samples never came from the same donor. Crossreactive clones expanded significantly less to SARS-CoV-2 than monoreactive clones.

V is TRBV5-1 and J is TRBJ1-2; D call uncertain. The sample taken for sequencing was naive CD4+ T cells from PBMCs. Sample subset: naive CD4+ T cells isolated by negative enrichment. The sequence came from a human donor in good health. The CDR3 sequence: CASRTPDLPPPGYTF. The CDR3 DNA reads as TGCGCCAGCAGAACACCGGACTTGCCCCCTCCTGGCTACACCTTC.